The entry below describes one T cell receptor beta chain. This record belongs to a study of blood T cell repertoires in COVID-19. Turning to the study itself: Material from acute and convalescent COVID-19 was sourced from the United States, Italy and Spain. T cells, B-cell-depleted T cells, or PBMCs provided the cDNA or gDNA that served as material.

The germline CDR1 and CDR2 sequences are ENHRY and SYGVKD. The CDR3 runs 15 residues. The junction had 9 bases not matched to a gene; V was cut back by 5 bases and J by 4 bases. How the authors handled the data: Researchers report that nucleated cell counts were estimated from reference gene primer amplification. Libraries were prepared by immunoSEQ multiplex PCR; TCRdb keeps only in-frame clonotypes and omits some of them. The V and J calls and the clone size are those of that table, but D and trimming were determined from the DNA. Of 70,000 to 95,000 clones listed, around four fifths were seen once; the top ten hold about 12%.

This chain joins TRBV10-3 and TRBJ1-1; TRBD1 matches at 8 bases. The sample was peripheral blood. This clonotype was sampled from a woman aged 70-85 years with active or convalescent COVID-19. This CDR3 reads CAISKNPGGFTEAFF. The DNA for the CDR3 is TGTGCCATCAGTAAAAATCCAGGGGGCTTCACTGAAGCTTTCTTT.